Presented here are 3 T cell receptor beta chains from one specimen sequenced in a study of cytomegalovirus exposure and HLA in healthy donors. The PCR contained 60 Vbeta and 13 Jbeta primers. The repertoire was sequenced with immunoSEQ multiplex PCR; TCRdb's copy has only in-frame clones and lacks some. The repertoire holds more than 90,000 clones, with almost 70% as singletons. The specimen sequenced was PBMCs. These receptors came from a man aged 25-45 years in good health and CMV-seropositive.

This chain uses TRBV7-3 with TRBJ2-1; D perhaps matches TRBD2 (5 bases). The CDR3 contains 14 residues. Trimming took 2 bases from V and 1 from J, leaving 6 bases between them. Germline loops: CDR1 SGHTA, CDR2 FQGTGA. As DNA, the CDR3 is TGTGCCAGCAGCTTAGAGGGTTCCTACAATGAGCAGTTCTTC. Translating it yields CASSLEGSYNEQFF.

The chain combines TRBV6-6 with TRBJ2-3, with D possibly being TRBD1 (6 bases). CDR3 length equals 14 residues. The germline gives CDR1 MNHNY, CDR2 SVGAGI (reference sequence). V gave up 0 bases and J gave up 6 bases, with 10 bases separating them. The CDR3, as DNA: TGTGCCAGCAGTTACTCGTTAAGGGGGGATACGCAGTATTTT. This encodes CASSYSLRGDTQYF.

This clone was counted between two and nine times. CDR3 residues: CAINRGRTGELFF. CDR3 DNA sequence: TGTGCCATCAACAGGGGAAGGACCGGGGAGCTGTTTTTT. The genes are TRBV10-3 and TRBJ2-2; TRBD1 matches at 7 bases. This CDR3 contains 13 residues. Losses at the gene ends were 7 bases for V and 5 bases for J; bases not matched to a gene: 4. Germline CDR1 and CDR2: ENHRY and SYGVKD.